This T cell receptor (beta chain) derives from a study of tissue T cells after allogeneic stem cell transplantation. Across the study: Pre-transplant PBMCs were recipient-derived, available from 4 or 5 GVHD patients. Viable blood and marrow gave sorted CD3+ T cells if numbers allowed.

Assay used: immunoSEQ multiplex PCR; TCRdb lists only in-frame clones, some missing. The repertoire holds around 40,000 clones, about nine tenths seen once, with 3.8% in the top ten. CDR3 size: 14 residues. Germline V lookup: CDR1 MDHEN, CDR2 SYDVKM. V was pared by 3 bases and J by 9 bases, with 12 bases between. The sequence was obtained from a woman aged 35 to 70 who later had graft-versus-host disease after an allogeneic stem cell transplant. The J gene is TRBJ1-6, the V gene TRBV28; D is unclear. The source was blood, collected before transplantation. This chain's CDR3 is CASSFQMLSSPLHF. The DNA of the CDR3 is TGTGCCAGCAGTTTTCAGATGCTGAGTTCACCCCTCCACTTT.